This T cell receptor beta chain is from a study of T cells in Graves' hyperthyroidism and ophthalmopathy. Study-wide context: Blood from the periphery was taken at initial diagnosis, before any treatment. Study results and caveats: Ophthalmopathy stood apart from stable hyperthyroidism in a 13 V-J model.

With duration under 3 months, ophthalmopathy was active: Clinical Activity Score at least 3, NOSPECS at least 4. Any patient presenting with uncontrolled infection, other autoimmune disease, pregnancy or lactation was left out. The CDR3 loop spans 16 amino acids. V lost 0 bases to trimming and J lost 7 bases; unmatched junction nucleotides: 8. Germline V lookup: CDR1 SGHAT, CDR2 FQNNGV. This clonotype was picked up many times. Its antigen is still unknown. Amplification yielded TCR beta CDR3 regions, with RNA transcripts as the source. First-round RT-PCR with HTBI primers amplified the TCR CDR3 region. TCRdb ran MiXCR on the multiplex PCR reads and lists one entry per CDR3 protein. The data show 350,000 or so distinct CDR3 sequences, approximately 18% seen once.

The chain recombines TRBV11-2 with TRBJ2-2, with 7 positions matching TRBD2. This clonotype was sampled from a woman in her thirties or forties with Graves' ophthalmopathy. Sequencing was done on a sample of blood. The CDR3 protein is CASSLEGGTWGGELFF. The CDR3 DNA reads as TGTGCCAGCAGCTTAGAGGGGGGGACCTGGGGCGGGGAGCTGTTTTTT.